Listed below are T cell receptor beta chains from one sample, sequenced in a study of blood T cell repertoires in COVID-19. Libraries were prepared by immunoSEQ multiplex PCR; TCRdb keeps only in-frame clonotypes and omits some of them. The sample contains some 19,000 clones, 70% to 85% of which appear only once. The sample consisted of peripheral blood. The receptors shown here come from a man between 65 and 85 years old with COVID-19, enrolled during active disease. Both conserved end residues are part of each CDR3. The D gene is left open where the match is weak. Size is stated for part of the rows, as once, few or many counts, or as a class when the clone is expanded.

J gene,D gene,V gene,clone size,CDR3 protein,CDR3 DNA
TRBJ1-2,NA,TRBV24-1,NA,CATSDQRGEGYTF,TGTGCCACCAGTGACCAGCGGGGGGAAGGCTACACCTTC
TRBJ1-5,NA,TRBV11-2,few,CASSKDRNQPQHF,TGTGCCAGCAGCAAGGACAGAAATCAGCCCCAGCATTTT
TRBJ1-2,TRBD1,TRBV18,NA,CASSPLDRGLGYTF,TGTGCCAGCTCACCCCTTGACAGGGGGCTTGGCTACACCTTC
TRBJ2-7,NA,TRBV4-1,NA,CASSQDTEAYEQYF,TGCGCCAGCAGCCAAGATACTGAAGCCTACGAGCAGTACTTC
TRBJ2-7,TRBD1,TRBV27,NA,CASSLYPSTGSSYEQYF,TGTGCCAGCAGTCTGTACCCCTCGACAGGGAGCTCCTACGAGCAGTACTTC
TRBJ1-3,NA,TRBV25-1,few,CASSELVGAGNTIYF,TGTGCCAGCAGTGAATTGGTGGGGGCCGGAAACACCATATATTTT
TRBJ2-7,NA,TRBV10-2,NA,CASSGGTFYEQYF,TGCGCCAGCAGTGGGGGCACCTTCTACGAGCAGTACTTC
TRBJ2-2,NA,TRBV7-2,once,CASSLTGPTGELFF,TGTGCCAGCAGCTTAACAGGCCCCACCGGGGAGCTGTTTTTT
TRBJ1-2,NA,TRBV2,NA,CASPRRVGGYGYTF,TGTGCCAGCCCTAGGCGGGTCGGGGGCTATGGCTACACCTTC
TRBJ2-2,NA,TRBV5-1,NA,CASSLVGLASGELFF,TGCGCCAGCAGCTTGGTAGGGCTAGCGTCCGGGGAGCTGTTTTTT
TRBJ2-5,NA,TRBV5-6,once,CASSNGETQYF,TGTGCCAGCAGCAACGGGGAGACCCAGTACTTC
TRBJ1-2,NA,TRBV4-1,once,CASSLRFGGTSYGYTF,TGCGCCAGCAGCCTTCGGTTTGGAGGGACGAGCTATGGCTACACCTTC
TRBJ1-1,NA,TRBV20-1,NA,CSASITAEAFF,TGCAGTGCTTCGATTACAGCTGAAGCTTTCTTT
TRBJ2-1,NA,TRBV6-1,NA,CASSELGGSVEQFF,TGTGCCAGCAGTGAATTGGGAGGTAGCGTCGAGCAGTTCTTC
TRBJ2-7,NA,TRBV28,NA,CASSPPLSAQDEQYF,TGTGCCAGCAGCCCCCCGTTATCCGCACAAGACGAGCAGTACTTC
TRBJ2-7,TRBD1,TRBV30,few,CAWRTSGTGGREQYF,TGTGCCTGGAGAACTTCCGGGACAGGGGGTCGGGAGCAGTACTTC
TRBJ1-3,NA,TRBV12-3/TRBV12-4,once,CASSRQPGNTIYF,TGTGCCAGCAGTCGACAGCCTGGAAACACCATATATTTT
TRBJ2-3,TRBD2,TRBV6-4,NA,CASSEAGLGATDTQYF,TGTGCCAGCAGTGAAGCGGGACTCGGGGCAACAGATACGCAGTATTTT
TRBJ2-5,NA,TRBV4-1,NA,CASSRLPLAKGEETQYF,TGCGCCAGCAGCCGCCTGCCCCTAGCAAAGGGTGAAGAGACCCAGTACTTC
TRBJ1-5,TRBD1,TRBV28,few,CASSTGQGARQPQHF,TGTGCCAGCAGCACGGGACAGGGGGCGCGACAGCCCCAGCATTTT
TRBJ2-3,NA,TRBV13,NA,CASSASGADHTDTQYF,TGTGCCAGCAGCGCCTCTGGGGCGGACCACACAGATACGCAGTATTTT